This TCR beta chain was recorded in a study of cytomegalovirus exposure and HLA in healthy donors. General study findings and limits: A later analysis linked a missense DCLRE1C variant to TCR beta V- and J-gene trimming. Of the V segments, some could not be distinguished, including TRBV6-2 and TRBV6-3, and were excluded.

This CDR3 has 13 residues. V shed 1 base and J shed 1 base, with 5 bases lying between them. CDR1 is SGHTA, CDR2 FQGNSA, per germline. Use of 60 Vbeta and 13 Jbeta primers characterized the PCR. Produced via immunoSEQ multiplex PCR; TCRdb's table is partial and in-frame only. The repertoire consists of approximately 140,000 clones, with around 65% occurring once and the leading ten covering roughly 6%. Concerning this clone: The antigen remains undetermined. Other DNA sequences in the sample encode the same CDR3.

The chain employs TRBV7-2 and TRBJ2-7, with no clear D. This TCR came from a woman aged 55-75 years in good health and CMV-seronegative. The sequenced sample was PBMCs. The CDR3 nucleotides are TGTGCCAGCAGCTTAGACTATTCCTACGAGCAGTACTTC. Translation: CASSLDYSYEQYF.